These 9 T cell receptor beta chains share one sample of origin, sequenced in a study of cytomegalovirus exposure and HLA in healthy donors. The PCR had 60 Vbeta and 13 Jbeta primers. The method was immunoSEQ multiplex PCR; TCRdb's version includes in-frame clones alone and lacks a portion of them. This sample has roughly 140,000 clones, with around 74% found just once. The specimen sequenced was PBMCs. Receptors originate from a man aged 50-59 years in good health and CMV-seropositive.

This chain uses TRBV2 with TRBJ1-3; no firm D call. Germline CDR1 reads SNHLY; CDR2 reads FYNNEI. The length of the CDR3 is 14 residues. V lost 6 bases and J lost 0, with 9 bases in between. This chain's CDR3 is CASRAESSGNTIYF. The DNA of the CDR3 is TGTGCCAGCAGGGCGGAGAGCTCTGGAAACACCATATATTTT.

This clone was seen a few times. This chain links TRBV7-6 with TRBJ1-5; D is unclear. The CDR3 length is 13 residues. Germline V gene data show CDR1 as SGHVS and CDR2 as FNYEAQ. Trimming left V 0 bases short and J 6 bases short, with 6 bases between. Here the CDR3 reads CASSLAPGQPQHF. The CDR3, as DNA: TGTGCCAGCAGCTTAGCCCCCGGTCAGCCCCAGCATTTT.

The chain joins TRBV28 to TRBJ1-4; D remains unclear. Germline-derived CDR1 and CDR2 are MDHEN and SYDVKM. The length of the CDR3 is 16 residues. The V and J ends lost 2 bases and 0 bases respectively, with 10 bases between them. The CDR3 loop is CASSLGSFATNEKLFF. The CDR3 DNA is TGTGCCAGCAGTTTAGGCAGTTTTGCAACTAATGAAAAACTGTTTTTT.

This clone was picked up one time. V gene TRBV5-4 combines with J gene TRBJ2-1; 9 bases line up with TRBD2. Germline CDR1 reads SGHNT; CDR2 reads YYREEE (reference sequence). V trimming: 0 bases; J trimming: 9 bases; junction bases outside the gene matches: 10. The CDR3 has 16 residues. In nucleotides, the CDR3 is TGTGCCAGCAGCTTGGACTTGGCGGGAGGGCCGGGTGAGCAGTTCTTC. This gives the protein CASSLDLAGGPGEQFF.

The J gene is TRBJ1-1, the V gene TRBV14, with 7 nucleotides matching TRBD1. The CDR3 has 13 amino acids. The V segment lost 0 bases and the J segment 10 bases; nucleotides outside the gene matches: 5. Per germline, CDR1 SGHDN and CDR2 FVKESK. CDR3 nucleotide sequence: TGTGCCAGCAGCCAAGACCGTACAGGGGTAGCTTTCTTT. It translates to CASSQDRTGVAFF.

The CDR3 bases are TGTGCCAGTAGTATTACGGGGGGCAATCAGCCCCAGCATTTT. The encoded protein is CASSITGGNQPQHF. The chain combines TRBV19 with TRBJ1-5, with D perhaps matching TRBD1 (5 bases). The CDR3 is 14 amino acids. Per germline, CDR1 LNHDA and CDR2 SQIVND (reference sequence). V was pared by 3 bases and J by 2 bases, with 8 bases between. The full variable domain, completed using reference TRBV19 and TRBJ1-5, is DGGITQSPKYLFRKEGQNVTLSCEQNLNHDAMYWYRQDPGQGLRLIYYSQIVNDFQKGDIAEGYSVSREKKESFPLTVTSAQKNPTAFYLCASSITGGNQPQHFGDGTRLSIL.

The CDR3, as DNA: TGCGCCAGCAGTCAATCGCGAGACAGGAGCTCCTACGAGCAGTACTTC. The encoded protein is CASSQSRDRSSYEQYF. This chain uses TRBV23-1 with TRBJ2-7, with D maybe TRBD1 (6 bases). TRBV23-1 is assigned to the ORF class and has an uncertain function. V was clipped by 0 bases and J by 0 bases, with 12 bases between them. The CDR3 covers 16 residues.

Only a few counts were recorded for this clone. The V gene is TRBV28, the J gene TRBJ2-5, with D perhaps TRBD1 (5 bases). Germline CDR1 is MDHEN and CDR2 is SYDVKM. The V end was cut by 7 bases, the J end by 4 bases, with 16 bases between. The CDR3 length is 14 residues. The CDR3: CASNKRRVGETQYF. DNA of the CDR3: TGTGCCAGCAATAAGCGCAGGGTCGGAGAGACCCAGTACTTC.

The genes are TRBV6-1 and TRBJ2-5; 11 bases align to TRBD1. Germline trimming cut 4 bases from V and 11 bases from J; bases unmatched to any gene: 9. The CDR3 has 14 residues. Germline V gene data show CDR1 as MNHNS and CDR2 as SASEGT. In DNA form, the CDR3 reads TGTGCCAGCAGTGCCGGGACAGGGGGAAGGAATCAGTACTTC. Translated, it gives CASSAGTGGRNQYF.